The source of this T cell receptor beta chain is a study of blood T cell repertoires in COVID-19. In the study's own analysis: Reference gene primer amplification gave estimated nucleated cell counts. Clones were sequenced by immunoSEQ multiplex PCR, and TCRdb holds only the in-frame ones, with some missing. That table is the source of V, J and clone size, and D and trimming were worked out from the DNA. The table lists about 140,000 clones, more than 75% of them singletons. The CDR3 totals 15 residues. Looked up from germline, CDR1 is MNHEY and CDR2 is SMNVEV (reference sequence). V shed 6 bases, J shed 6 bases, and the junction held 7 bases outside the gene matches.

This chain joins TRBV27 and TRBJ2-1; the match to TRBD2 covers 11 bases. The sequence came from a woman of 80 years or more with acute or convalescent COVID-19. The material sequenced was peripheral blood. CDR3: CASRKLAGVTNEQFF. Here the CDR3 DNA reads TGTGCCAGCAGGAAACTAGCGGGGGTTACCAATGAGCAGTTCTTC.